These 24 T cell receptor beta chains were all obtained from the same sample, sequenced in a study of shared clonotypes between healthy human individuals. The repertoire was sequenced with immunoSEQ multiplex PCR; TCRdb's copy has only in-frame clones and lacks some. The table shows just under 95,000 clones, with around 68% occurring only once. Sequencing used memory CD8+ T cells sorted from blood. Subset here: CD45RO+ cells pooled with CCR7-negative TemRA cells. Receptors originate from a man aged 30-40 years in good health.

The chain carries TRBV28 and TRBJ2-7; no clear D gene. Per germline, CDR1 MDHEN and CDR2 SYDVKM. Trimming took 5 bases from V and 1 from J, leaving 6 bases between them. The CDR3 is 12 residues long. The CDR3 loop is CASSASSYEQYF. CDR3 nucleotide sequence: TGTGCCAGCAGTGCCTCATCCTACGAGCAGTACTTC.

This sequence joins TRBV2 and TRBJ2-7, with TRBD1 matching over 8 bases. CDR1 is SNHLY and CDR2 is FYNNEI in the germline V gene. This CDR3 comprises 14 residues. V shed 6 bases, J shed 7 bases, and the junction held 11 bases outside the gene matches. CDR3 residues: CASRDRVGAPEQYF. The CDR3 DNA reads TGTGCCAGCAGGGACAGGGTTGGGGCCCCGGAGCAGTACTTC.

V usage is TRBV9 and J usage is TRBJ2-3; 7 nucleotides match TRBD2. The CDR3 is 17 amino acids. The V gene's germline CDR1 is SGDLS and CDR2 YYNGEE. V lost 0 bases, J lost 0 bases, and 7 bases stayed unmatched. The CDR3 DNA is TGTGCCAGCAGCGTAGCTGGGTCTAGCGGAAGCACAGATACGCAGTATTTT. Translation gives CASSVAGSSGSTDTQYF. Full variable domain (missing parts from reference TRBV9 and TRBJ2-3): DSGVTQTPKHLITATGQRVTLRCSPRSGDLSVYWYQQSLDQGLQFLIQYYNGEERAKGNILERFSAQQFPDLHSELNLSSLELGDSALYFCASSVAGSSGSTDTQYFGPGTRLTVL.

This clone was detected a few times. This chain connects TRBV14 to TRBJ2-1, with D possibly TRBD2 on 5 matching bases. Trimming removed 3 bases at V and 4 bases at J, with 10 bases between. Looked up from germline, CDR1 is SGHDN and CDR2 is FVKESK. CDR3 length: 14 amino acids. CDR3 amino acids: CASSQRVGYNEQFF. CDR3 coding DNA: TGTGCCAGCAGCCAGCGGGTGGGGTACAATGAGCAGTTCTTC.

This clone was observed a few times. CDR3 region: CASRKGTGELFF. Here the CDR3 DNA reads TGTGCCAGCAGGAAGGGCACCGGGGAGCTGTTTTTT. The chain combines TRBV6-4 with TRBJ2-2, with D uncertain. Germline V gives CDR1 MRHNA, CDR2 SNTAGT. V was trimmed by 6 bases and J by 4 bases, leaving 6 bases between them. CDR3 size: 12 residues.

This chain links TRBV28 with TRBJ1-5, with D uncertain. V lost 6 bases and J 5 bases, leaving 17 bases between the germline ends. This CDR3 has 15 amino acids. In germline, CDR1 is MDHEN, CDR2 SYDVKM. In DNA, the CDR3 is TGTGCCAGCAGCCTCCGCACTACGGAGGATCAGCCCCAGCATTTT. Residues: CASSLRTTEDQPQHF.

A few counts support this clone. The rearrangement uses TRBV19 and TRBJ1-1; 10 positions agree with TRBD1. The CDR3 totals 15 residues. With 3 bases clipped from V and 4 bases from J, the junction kept 5 bases outside the gene matches. Per germline, CDR1 LNHDA and CDR2 SQIVND (reference sequence). The CDR3 reads CASSMFGQGGTEAFF. CDR3 in DNA: TGTGCCAGTAGTATGTTCGGACAGGGGGGCACTGAAGCTTTCTTT.

The genes are TRBV29-1 and TRBJ2-3; 11 bases are a match to TRBD2. The CDR3 totals 13 residues. CDR1 and CDR2 from the germline V gene are SQVTM and ANQGSEA. With V trimmed by 7 bases and J by 7 bases, 7 bases remained unmatched. CDR3 in DNA: TGCAGCGACACTAGCGGGAGTCGAAATACGCAGTATTTT. Amino acids: CSDTSGSRNTQYF.

Comments on this clone: Just one base apart from a much larger clone, this may be a read error. The rearrangement uses TRBV14 and TRBJ2-7, with D possibly being TRBD1 (8 bases). Germline assignment: CDR1 SGHDN and CDR2 FVKESK. CDR3 length: 15 residues. Between the trimmed V and J ends, which lost 4 bases and 4 bases, there was a span of 17 bases. The CDR3 loop reads CASSRGRDRRYEQYF. CDR3 sequence (DNA): TGTGCCAGCAGCCGAGGGAGGGACAGGCGATACGAGCAGTACTTC.

This rearrangement joins TRBV27 to TRBJ2-7; 7 bases match TRBD2. The CDR3 spans 16 residues. Germline CDR1 and CDR2: MNHEY and SMNVEV (reference sequence). V was clipped by 5 bases and J by 2 bases; unmatched bases: 12. The CDR3 spells CASSPSAGVVTYEQYF. CDR3 in DNA: TGTGCCAGCAGTCCTTCTGCGGGAGTGGTTACCTACGAGCAGTACTTC.

A few counts support this clone. DNA for the CDR3: TGTGCCAGCAGCCCCGCGAAGGTGGGCGAATATTCTAATGAGCAGTTCTTC. Protein: CASSPAKVGEYSNEQFF. This chain connects TRBV7-3 to TRBJ2-1, with D hard to call. Trimming shortened V by 5 bases and J by 7 bases, and 24 bases separated the two germline ends. This CDR3 contains 17 residues. Per germline, CDR1 SGHTA and CDR2 FQGTGA.

A few counts support this clone. The J gene is TRBJ1-6, the V gene TRBV28, with D possibly TRBD1 on 6 matching bases. The length of the CDR3 is 14 residues. Trimming removed 3 bases from V and 9 bases from J, with 12 bases in between. Germline V gene sequence: CDR1 MDHEN, CDR2 SYDVKM. The CDR3 loop is CASSFDGGSSPLHF. DNA of the CDR3: TGTGCCAGCAGTTTTGACGGGGGCTCTTCACCCCTCCACTTT.

The chain carries TRBV4-1 and TRBJ1-3; D might be TRBD1 (6 bases). Trimming stripped 4 bases from V and 0 bases from J, with 13 bases between. CDR3 length: 16 residues. The germline gives CDR1 MGHRA, CDR2 YSYEKL. The CDR3 DNA reads TGCGCCAGCAGCCCCGGGGGACATACCTCTGGAAACACCATATATTTT. It translates to CASSPGGHTSGNTIYF.

The chain employs TRBV30 and TRBJ1-1; D remains unclear. V shed 2 bases and J shed 2 bases, with 6 bases lying between them. The CDR3 covers 12 residues. The germline CDR1 and CDR2 sequences are GTSNPN and SVGIG (reference sequence). CDR3 coding DNA: TGTGCCTGGAGTACGGTTAACACTGAAGCTTTCTTT. Amino acids: CAWSTVNTEAFF.

This clone was seen only once. The V call is TRBV19, the J call TRBJ2-4; 10 bases fit TRBD2. The trim removed 4 bases at V and 11 bases at J, leaving 8 bases unmatched. The CDR3 extends over 14 amino acids. Germline values: CDR1 LNHDA, CDR2 SQIVND (reference sequence). DNA for the CDR3: TGTGCCAGTAGTAACTTGGCTAGCGGGAGCGTTCAGTACTTC. Protein sequence: CASSNLASGSVQYF.

The J gene is TRBJ1-5, the V gene TRBV27, with D maybe TRBD1 (5 bases). Germline CDR1 MNHEY, CDR2 SMNVEV (reference sequence). Trimming pared 7 bases from V and 3 bases from J, leaving 10 bases between. The CDR3 consists of 13 residues. Here the CDR3 reads CASKGRNNQPQHF. The CDR3 DNA reads as TGTGCCAGCAAGGGACGGAACAATCAGCCCCAGCATTTT.

This clone was seen only once. V usage is TRBV7-8 and J usage is TRBJ2-3; D gene uncertain. Trimming removed 1 base at V and 0 bases at J, with 14 bases between. CDR3 size: 17 residues. From germline, CDR1 is SGHVS and CDR2 FQNEAQ. The DNA for the CDR3 is TGTGCCAGCAGCTTAGACCAAGGCGGTACTAGCACAGATACGCAGTATTTT. Its protein product is CASSLDQGGTSTDTQYF.

CDR3 in DNA: TGCAGCGTTGCGACACCGGAGGGCTACGAGCAGTACTTC. Its translation is CSVATPEGYEQYF. The chain carries TRBV29-1 and TRBJ2-7; D perhaps matches TRBD2 (6 bases). This CDR3 has 13 amino acids. Germline V gene sequence: CDR1 SQVTM, CDR2 ANQGSEA. Trimming left V 4 bases short and J 3 bases short, with 13 bases between.

The chain carries TRBV4-1 and TRBJ2-7; D is unclear. CDR1 MGHRA and CDR2 YSYEKL come from the germline V gene. This CDR3 region has 13 residues. Trimming stripped 5 bases from V and 3 bases from J, with 11 bases between. CDR3 amino acids: CASSAPSDYEQYF. The DNA for the CDR3 is TGCGCCAGCAGCGCACCGTCTGACTACGAGCAGTACTTC.

This clone was detected many times. Other DNA sequences from this sample encode an identical CDR3 as well. V usage is TRBV28 and J usage is TRBJ2-7; D call uncertain. Trimming took 3 bases from V and 2 from J, leaving 5 bases between them. The length of the CDR3 is 12 residues. Germline V CDR1 and CDR2: MDHEN, SYDVKM. In nucleotides, the CDR3 is TGTGCCAGCAGTTTCCAAACCTACGAGCAGTACTTC. It translates to CASSFQTYEQYF.

The chain is built from TRBV7-2 and TRBJ2-5; no clear D gene. The CDR3 runs 15 residues. Germline CDR1 reads SGHTA; CDR2 reads FQGNSA. The V and J ends lost 1 base and 5 bases respectively, with 14 bases between them. The DNA of the CDR3 is TGTGCCAGCAGCTTAGGAAGGGCCGTTTACGAGACCCAGTACTTC. This translates into CASSLGRAVYETQYF.

The chain couples TRBV28 to TRBJ2-1; no clear D gene. The CDR3 runs to 14 residues. CDR1 and CDR2 from the germline V gene are MDHEN and SYDVKM. Trimming shortened V by 8 bases and J by 9 bases, and 20 bases separated the two germline ends. The CDR3 sequence is CASGSVISIIEQFF. As DNA, the CDR3 is TGTGCCAGCGGATCGGTGATCTCCATCATTGAGCAGTTCTTC.

The rearrangement uses TRBV7-8 and TRBJ2-3; D might be TRBD1 (6 bases). The CDR3 length is 11 residues. The germline gives CDR1 SGHVS, CDR2 FQNEAQ. The germline V and J ends were trimmed by 11 bases and 5 bases, with 11 bases remaining between them. The CDR3 DNA follows: TGTGCCGGACAGAGTTTAGATACGCAGTATTTT. Translating it yields CAGQSLDTQYF.

The chain recombines TRBV10-3 with TRBJ2-7; 11 nucleotides match TRBD2. Germline assignment: CDR1 ENHRY and CDR2 SYGVKD. With 4 bases clipped from V and 1 base from J, the junction kept 0 bases outside the gene matches. This CDR3 has 14 amino acids. Here the CDR3 DNA reads TGTGCCATCAGTGCTAGCGGGGGGTCCTACGAGCAGTACTTC. Translation gives CAISASGGSYEQYF.